This TCR beta chain was found in a study of OX40 agonist ivuxolimab in advanced cancers. Study in general: Dose-escalation patients were diagnosed with hepatocellular carcinoma, melanoma, renal cell cancer or head and neck cancer. Subjects had a mean age of around 63 years, with a range of roughly 23 to 80; roughly 83% were male. Study-level points and caveats: Clones of CD4+ and CD8+ blood T cells grew by week 6 at doses of 0.1 to 3.0 mg/kg.

As concerns this clone: Antigen unknown.

Data came from immunoSEQ multiplex PCR; TCRdb stores just in-frame clones and leaves some out. This sample has 30,000 to 40,000 clones, with roughly 90% found just once. The ends lost 7 bases at V and 5 bases at J; junction bases unmatched: 8. Germline CDR1 is MNHEY and CDR2 is SMNVEV (reference sequence). The CDR3 contains 15 residues. The chain recombines TRBV27 with TRBJ1-1; TRBD1 aligns across 12 bases. The specimen was CD4+ or CD8+ T cells sorted from blood, collected in a trial of the OX40 agonist ivuxolimab. The clonotype comes from an adult with an advanced solid tumor such as melanoma, head and neck, liver or kidney cancer. CDR3 loop: CASIGTGGAKTEAFF. The DNA for the CDR3 is TGTGCCAGCATCGGGACAGGGGGCGCGAAGACTGAAGCTTTCTTT.